This TCR beta chain originates from a study of blood T cell repertoires in COVID-19. Study information: T cells, B-cell-depleted T cells, or PBMCs provided the cDNA or gDNA that served as material.

Original handling: Reference gene primer amplification yielded estimated nucleated cell counts. Profiled with immunoSEQ multiplex PCR; TCRdb holds only in-frame clones, not every one. V and J calls and clone size come straight from that table; D and trimming were deduced from the DNA. The sample carries approximately 200,000 clones, approximately 87% recorded once. The germline V and J ends were trimmed by 4 bases and 6 bases, with 10 bases remaining between them. This CDR3 is 12 amino acids long. The germline V gene encodes CDR1 SGHRS and CDR2 YFSETQ. The TCR was taken from a man in his sixties who had recovered from COVID-19. The V gene is TRBV5-1, the J gene TRBJ1-2; tentatively, D is TRBD1 (5 bases). The sequencing sample was made of peripheral blood. The CDR3 spells CASSRAGDGYTF. Here the CDR3 DNA reads TGCGCCAGCAGCAGAGCGGGGGATGGCTACACCTTC.